One and the same sample provided the 22 T cell receptor beta chains below, sequenced in a study of CD8 T cells in ankylosing spondylitis (dated 2017 in TCRdb). Libraries were made using 5' RACE. Sequencing used an Illumina HiSeq 2500. The public reads were quality trimmed at Q25 with fastp and then assembled into clones with MiXCR by TCRdb, keeping productive beta chains. CDR3 protein duplicates are merged, each entry listing the most common genes and DNA. The sample has roughly 280,000 distinct CDR3 sequences on record, approximately 20% of them singletons. The ten top clones hold less than 9.5% of the sample. The sequenced material came from blood, either unsorted or a sorted T cell fraction (not recorded which). All receptors derive from a male donor with ankylosing spondylitis or in good health (not recorded which).

The V call is TRBV18, the J call TRBJ1-1; no definite D call. V lost 3 bases to trimming and J lost 7 bases, with 12 bases between them. Germline V gene lookup returns CDR1 KGHSH and CDR2 LQKENI. This CDR3 is 13 amino acids long. CDR3 residues: CASSPTETSEAFF. CDR3 in DNA: TGTGCCAGCTCACCGACGGAAACCAGTGAAGCTTTCTTT.

The chain employs TRBV5-5 and TRBJ2-1, with 9 bases identical to TRBD1. The CDR3 is made up of 15 amino acids. CDR1 and CDR2 (germline): SGHKS, YYEKEE (reference sequence). V was pared by 9 bases and J by 1 base, with 8 bases of the junction left unmatched. The CDR3 DNA sequence: TGTGCCACCGGGAAGGGACAGGGATCCTACAATGAGCAGTTCTTC. Its protein is CATGKGQGSYNEQFF. Complete variable domain (other parts from reference TRBV5-5 and TRBJ2-1): DAGVTQSPTHLIKTRGQQVTLRCSPISGHKSVSWYQQVLGQGPQFIFQYYEKEERGRGNFPDRFSARQFPNYSSELNVNALLLGDSALYLCATGKGQGSYNEQFFGPGTRLTVL.

This clonotype was recorded a few times. The genes are TRBV5-1 and TRBJ2-4, with 7 bases matching TRBD2. CDR1 is SGHRS and CDR2 is YFSETQ in the germline V gene. V shed 3 bases and J 3 bases; nucleotides not matched to a gene: 3. The CDR3 has 14 residues. CDR3 in DNA: TGCGCCAGCAGCTCACGGGGGGACAAAAACATTCAGTACTTC. Its protein product is CASSSRGDKNIQYF.

The V and J genes are TRBV20-1 and TRBJ1-5, with a tentative D call TRBD1 (6 bases). The CDR3 runs 13 residues. CDR1 DFQATT and CDR2 SNEGSKA come from the germline V gene (reference sequence). The ends were cut back, 6 bases at V and 5 bases at J, with 14 bases in the middle. The CDR3 DNA reads as TGCAGTGCCCGTCGACAGGACGATCAGCCCCAGCATTTT. Amino acids: CSARRQDDQPQHF.

This clonotype has more than one count but fewer than ten. J is TRBJ2-3 and V is TRBV6-1; 7 bases map to TRBD1. CDR1 is MNHNS and CDR2 is SASEGT in the germline V gene. The CDR3 has 16 residues. Trimming at V came to 6 bases and at J to 0 bases, leaving 9 bases not matched to a gene. CDR3 DNA sequence: TGTGCCAGCAGGGTTGACAGGGACGGGAGCACAGATACGCAGTATTTT. This encodes CASRVDRDGSTDTQYF.

This clonotype was picked up many times. The rearrangement joins TRBV28 to TRBJ2-5; TRBD1 matches at 9 bases. Losses at the gene ends were 6 bases for V and 8 bases for J; bases not matched to a gene: 10. The CDR3 length is 14 residues. Germline CDR1 is MDHEN and CDR2 is SYDVKM. The CDR3 reads CASRTGTGIRTQYF. The DNA for the CDR3 is TGTGCCAGCAGAACCGGGACAGGGATTCGAACCCAGTACTTC.

This clonotype came up many times. The gene calls are TRBV10-3 and TRBJ2-1; TRBD1 matches at 8 bases. Germline V gives CDR1 ENHRY, CDR2 SYGVKD. The CDR3 totals 15 residues. The V gene end was trimmed by 11 bases and the J gene end by 4 bases; junction bases not matched to a gene: 13. CDR3 amino acids: CALGTGHKAYNEQFF. CDR3 sequence (DNA): TGTGCCTTGGGGACAGGCCACAAAGCGTACAATGAGCAGTTCTTC.

The V and J genes are TRBV30 and TRBJ2-7; tentatively, D is TRBD1 (5 bases). Trimming cost V 2 bases and J 0 bases, with 8 bases left between them. Germline CDR1 is GTSNPN and CDR2 is SVGIG (reference sequence). The length of the CDR3 is 13 residues. The CDR3 DNA reads TGTGCCTGGAGTAGGGGAATCTCCTACGAGCAGTACGTC. Translating gives CAWSRGISYEQYV.

The rearrangement joins TRBV5-1 to TRBJ1-1, with no clear D. Germline CDR1 is SGHRS and CDR2 is YFSETQ. The V and J ends lost 7 bases and 0 bases respectively, with 10 bases between them. CDR3 size: 13 residues. CDR3 bases: TGCGCCAGCCAGGCGGGGATGAACACTGAAGCTTTCTTT. As protein: CASQAGMNTEAFF.

This clonotype was seen a few times. This sequence joins TRBV5-1 and TRBJ2-5; no definite D call. Between the trimmed V and J ends, which lost 0 bases and 5 bases, there was a span of 14 bases. This CDR3 region has 15 residues. The V gene's germline CDR1 is SGHRS and CDR2 YFSETQ. Written as DNA, the CDR3 is TGCGCCAGCAGCTTGGAGCCCGGCGGTAGGGAGACCCAGTACTTC. Residues: CASSLEPGGRETQYF.

This sequence joins TRBV20-1 and TRBJ1-1; D possibly corresponds to TRBD1 (6 bases). The CDR3 is 14 residues long. Germline assignment: CDR1 DFQATT and CDR2 SNEGSKA (reference sequence). The ends were cut back, 6 bases at V and 3 bases at J, with 17 bases in the middle. The CDR3 here is CSAPTGSGDTEAFF. The CDR3 DNA reads as TGCAGTGCCCCGACGGGTTCAGGGGACACTGAAGCTTTCTTT.

V and J are TRBV5-1 and TRBJ2-2; TRBD2 matches at 10 bases. The CDR3 loop spans 16 amino acids. Germline CDR1 SGHRS, CDR2 YFSETQ. J lost 7 bases, V lost 1 base, and 7 bases had no gene match. The CDR3 nucleotides are TGCGCCAGCAGCTTGTTCCAGCGGGAGGGCGGCGGGGAGCTGTTTTTT. Its protein product is CASSLFQREGGGELFF.

In its sample, this clonotype was seen once. A much larger clone lies a single base off, so this may be a read error. The chain is built from TRBV10-2 and TRBJ2-7, with no clear D. Germline V gene data show CDR1 as WSHSY and CDR2 as SAAADI. The CDR3 totals 12 residues. CDR3 region: CATGEETYDQYV. The CDR3 DNA is TGCGCCACTGGTGAGGAGACCTACGACCAGTACGTC.

V usage is TRBV7-2 and J usage is TRBJ2-4, with a tentative D call TRBD1 (6 bases). Germline CDR1 reads SGHTA; CDR2 reads FQGNSA. V shed 5 bases and J shed 8 bases, with 13 bases lying between them. The CDR3 runs to 13 residues. This CDR3 is CASSPSQGYIQYF. DNA of the CDR3: TGTGCCAGCAGCCCGTCACAGGGATACATTCAGTACTTC.

The chain employs TRBV21-1 and TRBJ1-2; the table gives TRBD1 as D, unverified against the DNA. TRBV21-1 represents a pseudogene. The CDR3 sequence is 14 residues long. The CDR3: CASSKPGGYYGYTF. DNA for the CDR3: TGTGCCAGCAGCAAACCAGGGGGCTACTATGGCTACACCTTC.

Details on this clonotype: One base away lies a much larger clone, so this may be a sequencing read error. The chain uses TRBV3-1 and TRBJ2-3; 9 bases are shared with TRBD2. CDR1 is LGHDT and CDR2 is YNNKEL in the germline V gene (reference sequence). CDR3 size: 16 residues. CDR3 DNA: TGTGCCACCAGCCGCCGGCTAGCGGGGTACACAGATACGCAGTATTTT. This encodes CATSRRLAGYTDTQYF.

This chain joins TRBV20-1 and TRBJ2-1; TRBD1 matches 8 bases. With 7 bases clipped from V and 0 bases from J, the junction kept 11 bases outside the gene matches. Germline V gene data show CDR1 as DFQATT and CDR2 as SNEGSKA (reference sequence). The CDR3 totals 16 residues. The CDR3 reads CSVVPGGPSSYNEQFF. The CDR3 DNA sequence: TGCAGTGTTGTACCAGGGGGCCCAAGCTCCTACAATGAGCAGTTCTTC.

This clonotype was counted ten times or more. CDR3 in amino acids: CASSLSGQGHEQYV. CDR3 DNA: TGTGCCAGCAGTTTATCCGGACAGGGCCACGAGCAGTACGTC. This rearrangement joins TRBV28 to TRBJ2-7, with 8 positions matching TRBD1. V lost 1 base and J lost 5; bases outside the gene matches: 4. Germline values: CDR1 MDHEN, CDR2 SYDVKM. The CDR3 is made up of 14 amino acids.

The gene calls are TRBV18 and TRBJ1-3; D is perhaps TRBD1 (5 bases). The ends were cut back, 3 bases at V and 8 bases at J, with 14 bases in the middle. Germline values: CDR1 KGHSH, CDR2 LQKENI. CDR3 length equals 14 residues. The CDR3 DNA sequence: TGTGCCAGCTCACCCTCCGGACATAAAGACACCATATATTTT. It codes for CASSPSGHKDTIYF.

V gene TRBV30 combines with J gene TRBJ2-1; TRBD2 is a possible D gene (5 bases). With 4 bases removed from V and 6 bases from J, the gap between germline ends came to 13 bases. The CDR3 covers 13 residues. CDR1 is GTSNPN, CDR2 SVGIG, per germline (reference sequence). The CDR3 spells CAWMGAALNEQFF. The CDR3 DNA sequence: TGTGCCTGGATGGGAGCTGCTCTCAATGAGCAGTTCTTC.

In its sample, this clonotype was seen a few times. The V call is TRBV5-1, the J call TRBJ2-1; the D is unclear. The CDR3 length is 15 residues. Germline lookup yields CDR1 SGHRS and CDR2 YFSETQ. Trimming took 0 bases from V and 6 from J, leaving 13 bases between them. CDR3 nucleotides: TGCGCCAGCAGCTTGGACTCCATGGGTCTCAATGAGCAGTTCTTC. Its translation is CASSLDSMGLNEQFF.

The chain combines TRBV5-1 with TRBJ2-1; 8 nucleotides match TRBD1. Germline V CDR1 and CDR2: SGHRS, YFSETQ. V lost 2 bases, J lost 7 bases, and 5 bases stayed unmatched. This CDR3 is 14 amino acids long. The chain's CDR3 is CASSLPTGGNEQFF. The CDR3 region has the DNA TGCGCCAGCAGCTTACCTACAGGGGGGAATGAGCAGTTCTTC.